This T cell receptor beta chain was found in a study of identical twins. There are a few counts of this clonotype. The CDR3 covers 15 residues. The germline gives CDR1 SGHRS, CDR2 YFSETQ. Trimming cost V 0 bases and J 2 bases, with 10 bases left between them. TCRdb reprocessed the 5' RACE reads with MiXCR, giving one entry per CDR3 protein. The table records some 210,000 distinct CDR3 sequences, less than 20% of them present only once. These same data were also listed under a study on T cells expressing NK-cell markers. That source notes: Eight donors were sequenced, seven testing HCMV-seropositive and one testing seronegative. Of the CD8+ T cells in about 6 donors, roughly 1.0-7.5% belonged to dominant NKG2C+ clonotypes. Specificity for HCMV among expanded NKG2C+ T cell clones was not established.

V usage is TRBV5-1 and J usage is TRBJ2-3, with a possible D match to TRBD1 (6 bases). Material for sequencing was CD8+ T cells sorted from blood. The receptor's source is a woman in her late teens or twenties in good health. CDR3 protein: CASSLAGTNTDTQYF. CDR3 bases: TGCGCCAGCAGCTTGGCCGGGACAAACACAGATACGCAGTATTTT.